This is a list of T cell receptor beta chains from one sample in a study of control samples from healthy donors and cancer patients. Sequencing used immunoSEQ multiplex PCR; TCRdb keeps in-frame clones, though not all of them. The profile covers 130,000 or so clones, with about 88% appearing a single time and about 3.4% taken by the ten largest. The sample taken for sequencing was blood. Receptors originate from a man in his fifties in good health. The CDR3 runs from the conserved cysteine through the conserved F or W.

V gene: TRBV7-3
J gene: TRBJ1-1
CDR3 protein: CASSRGRLNTEAFF

V gene: TRBV29-1
J gene: TRBJ2-2
CDR3 protein: CSVEDRLATGELFF

V gene: TRBV7-8
J gene: TRBJ2-7
CDR3 protein: CASSLDRDSTYEQYF

V gene: TRBV27
J gene: TRBJ1-2
CDR3 protein: CASSPGQGLWYGYTF

V gene: TRBV29-1
J gene: TRBJ2-3
CDR3 protein: CSVIRDGRTDTQYF

V gene: TRBV2
J gene: TRBJ1-2
CDR3 protein: CASTRGPSNYGYTF

V gene: TRBV29-1
J gene: TRBJ1-1
CDR3 protein: CSVDRKNVEAFF

V gene: TRBV9
J gene: TRBJ1-4
CDR3 protein: CASSAYPGQLNEKLFF

V gene: TRBV28
J gene: TRBJ2-2
CDR3 protein: CASASALGQGAIGELFF

V gene: TRBV12-3/TRBV12-4
J gene: TRBJ2-2
CDR3 protein: CASSLASTGELFF

V gene: TRBV7-8
J gene: TRBJ1-1
CDR3 protein: CASSFEVGEAFF

V gene: TRBV30
J gene: TRBJ1-5
CDR3 protein: CAWSVGKGYQPQHF

V gene: TRBV18
J gene: TRBJ2-2
CDR3 protein: CASSVVTGGDGGELFF

V gene: TRBV6-6
J gene: TRBJ1-6
CDR3 protein: CASSYSSRGSPLHF

V gene: TRBV5-1
J gene: TRBJ1-1
CDR3 protein: CASRDRVGNTEAFF

V gene: TRBV2
J gene: TRBJ1-1
CDR3 protein: CASGLSGVDTEAFF

V gene: TRBV25-1
J gene: TRBJ2-7
CDR3 protein: CASSQTSGPYEQYF

V gene: TRBV19
J gene: TRBJ1-1
CDR3 protein: CASKKGREAEAFF

V gene: TRBV5-1
J gene: TRBJ2-2
CDR3 protein: CASSRPNTGELFF

V gene: TRBV28
J gene: TRBJ2-1
CDR3 protein: CASSLPSGGNEQFF

V gene: TRBV4-2
J gene: TRBJ1-1
CDR3 protein: CASSQDERGLRNTEAFF

V gene: TRBV3-1/TRBV3-2
J gene: TRBJ2-1
CDR3 protein: CASSPPWGAGFNEQFF

V gene: TRBV29-1
J gene: TRBJ1-2
CDR3 protein: CSVEARIRPPANYGYTF

V gene: TRBV10-2
J gene: TRBJ2-5
CDR3 protein: CASSAIDKETQYF

V gene: TRBV3-1/TRBV3-2
J gene: TRBJ2-7
CDR3 protein: CASRSRDRGMVEQYF